The 13 T cell receptor beta chains presented below share a single source sample, sequenced in a study of cytomegalovirus exposure and HLA in healthy donors. Clones were sequenced by immunoSEQ multiplex PCR, and TCRdb holds only the in-frame ones, with some missing. Among some 140,000 clones, roughly four fifths were seen once, and the ten largest hold 25% to 30%. The sequenced material came from PBMCs. These TCRs come from a man between 25 and 39 years old in good health and CMV-seropositive.

The V gene is TRBV11-3, the J gene TRBJ2-7, with D perhaps TRBD2 (6 bases). This CDR3 is built from 14 residues. Trimming pared 5 bases from V and 2 bases from J, leaving 13 bases between. CDR1 and CDR2 (germline): SGHNT, YENEEA. As DNA, the CDR3 is TGTGCCAGCAGCACTCGACTAGTAACCTACGAGCAGTACTTC. Its translation: CASSTRLVTYEQYF.

The chain couples TRBV10-3 to TRBJ2-5; tentative D call: TRBD1 (6 bases). Trimming shortened V by 2 bases and J by 5 bases, and 18 bases separated the two germline ends. CDR1 is ENHRY, CDR2 SYGVKD, per germline. This CDR3 spans 16 amino acids. The CDR3 reads CAISETRGGPKETQYF. As DNA, the CDR3 is TGTGCCATCAGTGAGACCCGAGGGGGTCCAAAGGAGACCCAGTACTTC.

This rearrangement joins TRBV9 to TRBJ1-6, with unresolved D. CDR3 length: 16 residues. Per germline, CDR1 SGDLS and CDR2 YYNGEE. V was pared by 0 bases and J by 2 bases, with 9 bases between. Written as DNA, the CDR3 is TGTGCCAGCAGCGTAGGTGGCCGCCCCTATAATTCACCCCTCCACTTT. Translated: CASSVGGRPYNSPLHF.

This clone was found once. This chain links TRBV19 with TRBJ2-1; 11 nucleotides align to TRBD2. In germline, CDR1 is LNHDA, CDR2 SQIVND (reference sequence). Unmatched junction bases numbered 9, after V lost 4 bases and J lost 10 bases. The CDR3 consists of 15 residues. The CDR3 is CASSTLVAGGKEQFF. In nucleotides, the CDR3 is TGTGCCAGTAGTACTTTGGTAGCGGGGGGGAAAGAGCAGTTCTTC.

The rearrangement joins TRBV29-1 to TRBJ1-1; perhaps TRBD1 as D (6 bases). Germline lookup yields CDR1 SQVTM and CDR2 ANQGSEA. Trimming shortened V by 6 bases and J by 6 bases, and 17 bases separated the two germline ends. CDR3 length equals 13 residues. The CDR3 sequence is CSVRQAADPEAFF. In DNA, the CDR3 is TGCAGCGTACGACAGGCAGCAGACCCTGAAGCTTTCTTT.

V gene TRBV7-9 combines with J gene TRBJ2-7; a possible D gene is TRBD2 (6 bases). V lost 1 base and J 4 bases, leaving 23 bases between the germline ends. This CDR3 spans 18 amino acids. Germline CDR1 SEHNR, CDR2 FQNEAQ (reference sequence). CDR3 DNA: TGTGCCAGCAGCTTAGTCCCTGGAGGGCGGGAAGAGTTTTACGAGCAGTACTTC. The encoded protein is CASSLVPGGREEFYEQYF.

The rearrangement links TRBV5-6 to TRBJ2-1; no clear D. CDR1 is SGHDT, CDR2 YYEEEE, per germline. The length of the CDR3 is 13 residues. Trimming removed 1 base from V and 8 bases from J, with 10 bases in between. The CDR3 spells CASSLSLFDEQFF. The CDR3 nucleotides read TGTGCCAGCAGCTTGTCCCTGTTCGATGAGCAGTTCTTC. The whole variable domain, filled in from reference TRBV5-6 and TRBJ2-1, reads DAGVTQSPTHLIKTRGQQVTLRCSPKSGHDTVSWYQQALGQGPQFIFQYYEEEERQRGNFPDRFSGHQFPNYSSELNVNALLLGDSALYLCASSLSLFDEQFFGPGTRLTVL.

This clone came up once. The V call is TRBV29-1, the J call TRBJ2-7; 10 nucleotides match TRBD2. Germline V gives CDR1 SQVTM, CDR2 ANQGSEA. Germline trimming cut 4 bases from V and 3 bases from J; bases unmatched to any gene: 12. The CDR3 spans 16 residues. CDR3 DNA: TGCAGCGTTGGCTTAAGGCTAGCGGGGGAGCTCTACGAGCAGTACTTC. This encodes CSVGLRLAGELYEQYF.

This clone came up once. CDR3 nucleotides: TGTGCCAGCAGCCCACTCAAGGACAGTCGGGGCTACACCTTC. Its translation is CASSPLKDSRGYTF. The chain couples TRBV7-6 to TRBJ1-2; D perhaps matches TRBD1 (6 bases). The CDR3 spans 14 residues. Trimming cost V 5 bases and J 8 bases, with 18 bases left between them. CDR1 is SGHVS, CDR2 FNYEAQ, per germline. Drawing the rest from reference TRBV7-6 and TRBJ1-2, the complete variable domain is GAGVSQSPRYKVTKRGQDVALRCDPISGHVSLYWYRQALGQGPEFLTYFNYEAQQDKSGLPNDRFSAERPEGSISTLTIQRTEQRDSAMYRCASSPLKDSRGYTFGSGTRLTVV.

This clone was seen more than once but under ten times. This chain connects TRBV5-1 to TRBJ1-1, with 8 bases lining up with TRBD1. The CDR3 length is 14 residues. V was clipped by 4 bases and J by 4 bases; unmatched bases: 6. Germline assignment: CDR1 SGHRS and CDR2 YFSETQ. Here the CDR3 reads CASSTDRGSTEAFF. CDR3 sequence (DNA): TGCGCCAGCAGCACTGACAGGGGTAGCACTGAAGCTTTCTTT.

The V call is TRBV6-5, the J call TRBJ1-5; 7 bases align to TRBD1. The CDR3 loop spans 15 amino acids. V was clipped by 6 bases and J by 2 bases; unmatched bases: 7. Germline V gene data show CDR1 as MNHEY and CDR2 as SVGAGI. CDR3 DNA: TGTGCCAGCAGGCTCACAGGGGCCGGCAATCAGCCCCAGCATTTT. Translated, it gives CASRLTGAGNQPQHF.

The rearrangement uses TRBV5-4 and TRBJ2-1; TRBD2 aligns across 7 bases. The CDR3 has 15 amino acids. Germline assignment: CDR1 SGHNT and CDR2 YYREEE (reference sequence). Trimming at V came to 0 bases and at J to 4 bases, leaving 4 bases not matched to a gene. CDR3 nucleotide sequence: TGTGCCAGCAGCTTGGGCGGGAGTAGGTACAATGAGCAGTTCTTC. The encoded protein is CASSLGGSRYNEQFF. The variable domain in full, with the rest retrieved from reference TRBV5-4 and TRBJ2-1, is ETGVTQSPTHLIKTRGQQVTLRCSSQSGHNTVSWYQQALGQGPQFIFQYYREEENGRGNFPPRFSGLQFPNYSSELNVNALELDDSALYLCASSLGGSRYNEQFFGPGTRLTVL.

V gene TRBV7-6 combines with J gene TRBJ1-1; D remains ambiguous. The V end was cut by 0 bases, the J end by 3 bases, with 5 bases between. Germline V gives CDR1 SGHVS, CDR2 FNYEAQ. The CDR3 covers 13 residues. The CDR3 region has the DNA TGTGCCAGCAGCTTAGCTGGAGACACTGAAGCTTTCTTT. Translating it yields CASSLAGDTEAFF.